This T cell receptor (beta chain) was retrieved from a study of T-cell memory formation after mild COVID-19. The table lists this clonotype with a few counts. Its antigen is unidentified. TCRdb processed the 5' RACE reads anew with MiXCR; each CDR3 protein has one entry. The sample records more than 350,000 distinct CDR3 sequences, more than 20% being singletons. Per germline, CDR1 SGDLS and CDR2 YYNGEE. V lost 3 bases, J lost 0 bases, and 10 bases lay in between. This CDR3 contains 14 residues. Study-level findings and limits: Clones contracting day 15 to 85 were balanced CD4/CD8; later expanders leaned CD4+.

The material sequenced was PBMCs or a T cell subset sorted from them (not recorded which). The clonotype was recovered from an adult woman who had mild COVID-19 (a few samples of this study predate the infection). Cell type and time point are not known. This rearrangement joins TRBV9 to TRBJ2-7; either TRBD1 or TRBD2 may supply D (5 bases each). As DNA, the CDR3 is TGTGCCAGCAGCGGTACCGGGACCTCCTACGAGCAGTACTTC. Translating it yields CASSGTGTSYEQYF.